A selection of T cell receptor beta chains follows, all from one sample in a study of T cell responses to AZD1222 COVID-19 vaccine. Repertoires were generated with immunoSEQ multiplex PCR, while TCRdb's copy carries only in-frame clones and drops some. The table includes some 150,000 clones, about 93% detected once. The sequences come from peripheral blood, collected 28 days after the second AZD1222 dose. These receptors originate from an adult who received the AZD1222 COVID-19 vaccine. CDR3s include the opening cysteine and the closing phenylalanine or tryptophan. Fields, in order: clone size, J gene, V gene, D gene, CDR3 protein, CDR3 DNA. The D gene is left open where the match is weak. Some rows have no size entry. The others give once, few or many, or a class for an expanded clone.

clone size: .; J gene: TRBJ1-2; V gene: TRBV10-3; D gene: TRBD1; CDR3 protein: CAITKDRDRGYTF; CDR3 DNA: TGTGCCATCACGAAAGACAGGGATCGAGGCTACACCTTC
clone size: .; J gene: TRBJ2-1; V gene: TRBV6-2/TRBV6-3; D gene: TRBD2; CDR3 protein: CASSYPRGSGRAYNEQFF; CDR3 DNA: TGTGCCAGCAGTTACCCCCGCGGTAGCGGGAGGGCCTACAATGAGCAGTTCTTC
clone size: .; J gene: TRBJ2-1; V gene: TRBV7-9; D gene: TRBD2; CDR3 protein: CASSLLAGVINEQFF; CDR3 DNA: TGTGCCAGCAGCTTACTAGCGGGAGTTATCAATGAGCAGTTCTTC
clone size: .; J gene: TRBJ2-7; V gene: TRBV27; D gene: TRBD2; CDR3 protein: CASSLTAGGLGEQYF; CDR3 DNA: TGTGCCAGCAGTTTGACGGCGGGAGGGCTGGGCGAGCAGTACTTC
clone size: few; J gene: TRBJ2-7; V gene: TRBV11-2; D gene: TRBD2; CDR3 protein: CASSLQGTSVYEQYF; CDR3 DNA: TGTGCCAGCAGCTTACAAGGGACTAGTGTATACGAGCAGTACTTC
clone size: .; J gene: TRBJ1-4; V gene: TRBV4-1; D gene: .; CDR3 protein: CASSQAAGEVSATNEKLFF; CDR3 DNA: TGCGCCAGCAGCCAAGCCGCAGGGGAAGTATCTGCAACTAATGAAAAACTGTTTTTT
clone size: .; J gene: TRBJ1-5; V gene: TRBV27; D gene: .; CDR3 protein: CASSSAGGQPQHF; CDR3 DNA: TGTGCCAGCAGTTCCGCGGGGGGTCAGCCCCAGCATTTT
clone size: .; J gene: TRBJ2-7; V gene: TRBV12-3/TRBV12-4; D gene: .; CDR3 protein: CASSLTGSYEQYF; CDR3 DNA: TGTGCCAGCAGTTTAACAGGGTCCTACGAGCAGTACTTC
clone size: .; J gene: TRBJ2-1; V gene: TRBV7-2; D gene: TRBD1; CDR3 protein: CASSTRQGALNEQFF; CDR3 DNA: TGTGCCAGCAGCACCCGACAGGGGGCTCTAAATGAGCAGTTCTTC
clone size: .; J gene: TRBJ1-2; V gene: TRBV27; D gene: TRBD1; CDR3 protein: CASSWDRAWGYTF; CDR3 DNA: TGTGCCAGCAGTTGGGACAGGGCTTGGGGCTACACCTTC
clone size: .; J gene: TRBJ1-2; V gene: TRBV6-1; D gene: .; CDR3 protein: CASSEWGIDGYTF; CDR3 DNA: TGTGCCAGCAGTGAATGGGGGATCGATGGCTACACCTTC
clone size: .; J gene: TRBJ1-1; V gene: TRBV3-1/TRBV3-2; D gene: .; CDR3 protein: CASSPPTGRLNTEAFF; CDR3 DNA: TGTGCCAGCAGCCCACCTACGGGGAGGCTGAACACTGAAGCTTTCTTT
clone size: .; J gene: TRBJ2-7; V gene: TRBV11-2; D gene: .; CDR3 protein: CASSLGQPSEQYF; CDR3 DNA: TGTGCCAGCAGCTTAGGACAGCCTTCCGAGCAGTACTTC
clone size: .; J gene: TRBJ2-7; V gene: TRBV27; D gene: .; CDR3 protein: CASSPRTFPDYEQYF; CDR3 DNA: TGTGCCAGCAGCCCCAGGACCTTTCCGGACTACGAGCAGTACTTC
clone size: .; J gene: TRBJ2-2; V gene: TRBV4-2; D gene: TRBD2; CDR3 protein: CASSPLASGRANTGELFF; CDR3 DNA: TGTGCCAGCAGCCCCCTGGCTAGCGGGAGGGCCAACACCGGGGAGCTGTTTTTT
clone size: .; J gene: TRBJ2-1; V gene: TRBV9; D gene: .; CDR3 protein: CASRPNEQFF; CDR3 DNA: TGTGCCAGCAGGCCTAATGAGCAGTTCTTC
clone size: .; J gene: TRBJ1-2; V gene: TRBV3-1/TRBV3-2; D gene: .; CDR3 protein: CASSQVTDHTF; CDR3 DNA: TGTGCCAGCAGCCAAGTTACAGACCACACCTTC
clone size: .; J gene: TRBJ2-7; V gene: TRBV27; D gene: .; CDR3 protein: CASSLSMGYEQYF; CDR3 DNA: TGTGCCAGCAGTTTATCGATGGGTTACGAGCAGTACTTC
clone size: .; J gene: TRBJ1-2; V gene: TRBV5-1; D gene: TRBD1; CDR3 protein: CASSLDRRANYGYTF; CDR3 DNA: TGCGCCAGCAGTTTGGACAGGAGAGCTAACTATGGCTACACCTTC
clone size: .; J gene: TRBJ1-4; V gene: TRBV7-9; D gene: TRBD1; CDR3 protein: CASSFTTGANEKLFF; CDR3 DNA: TGTGCCAGCAGCTTTACGACAGGGGCTAATGAAAAACTGTTTTTT
clone size: .; J gene: TRBJ1-1; V gene: TRBV7-8; D gene: .; CDR3 protein: CASSFRVTGKNTEAFF; CDR3 DNA: TGTGCCAGCAGCTTCAGGGTCACGGGAAAGAACACTGAAGCTTTCTTT
clone size: .; J gene: TRBJ1-2; V gene: TRBV2; D gene: TRBD1; CDR3 protein: CASRPQGANYGYTF; CDR3 DNA: TGTGCCAGCAGACCACAGGGGGCAAACTATGGCTACACCTTC
clone size: .; J gene: TRBJ1-2; V gene: TRBV5-4; D gene: .; CDR3 protein: CASSLAGAQLGYTF; CDR3 DNA: TGTGCCAGCAGCTTGGCAGGGGCCCAACTTGGCTACACCTTC
clone size: .; J gene: TRBJ2-7; V gene: TRBV6-1; D gene: .; CDR3 protein: CASSEAVEAYEQYF; CDR3 DNA: TGTGCCAGCAGTGAAGCAGTCGAGGCCTACGAGCAGTACTTC
clone size: .; J gene: TRBJ1-4; V gene: TRBV25-1; D gene: .; CDR3 protein: CASSPVGAHGEKLFF; CDR3 DNA: TGTGCCAGCAGCCCCGTGGGGGCTCATGGTGAAAAACTGTTTTTT
clone size: .; J gene: TRBJ2-2; V gene: TRBV18; D gene: TRBD1; CDR3 protein: CASSLTIGGQGNTGELFF; CDR3 DNA: TGTGCCAGCTCCCTTACCATAGGGGGACAGGGGAACACCGGGGAGCTGTTTTTT
clone size: .; J gene: TRBJ2-7; V gene: TRBV7-9; D gene: .; CDR3 protein: CASSRGIYEQYF; CDR3 DNA: TGTGCCAGCAGCCGGGGAATCTACGAGCAGTACTTC
clone size: .; J gene: TRBJ1-2; V gene: TRBV3-1/TRBV3-2; D gene: TRBD1; CDR3 protein: CASSLKGDRAGYTF; CDR3 DNA: TGTGCCAGCAGCCTAAAGGGGGACAGGGCTGGCTACACCTTC
clone size: once; J gene: TRBJ1-3; V gene: TRBV5-1; D gene: TRBD1; CDR3 protein: CASSLWGQGASGNTIYF; CDR3 DNA: TGCGCCAGCAGCTTGTGGGGACAGGGGGCTTCTGGAAACACCATATATTTT
clone size: .; J gene: TRBJ2-2; V gene: TRBV12-3/TRBV12-4; D gene: .; CDR3 protein: CASSSRVTGELFF; CDR3 DNA: TGTGCCAGCAGTTCCCGGGTCACCGGGGAGCTGTTTTTT